This TCR beta chain appears in the sequencing data of a study of shared clonotypes between healthy human individuals. Trimming stripped 5 bases from V and 3 bases from J, with 3 bases between. The germline V gene has CDR1 DFQATT and CDR2 SNEGSKA (reference sequence). The length of the CDR3 is 10 residues. With respect to this clone: Its antigen is unknown. Different DNA sequences within this sample yield the same CDR3.

Using immunoSEQ multiplex PCR, the repertoire was profiled, and TCRdb retains in-frame clones only, with some absent. Altogether approximately 1.9 million clones are present, around 93% being singletons, with the ten largest covering over 1.5%. Study-level findings and limits: The sole specimen, blood, was sampled, and tissue repertoires likely differ. Even with large depth, rarefaction showed that sorted-subset sequencing was incomplete.

CD8 cells regarded as naive lacked CD45RO, were positively chosen for CCR7, and omitted terminally differentiated effector memory CD45RA+ cells. This receptor was identified in a man younger than 30 in good health. Some clones in this sample may be carry-over from other donors' samples. Sequenced material: naive CD8+ T cells from PBMCs. The chain is built from TRBV20-1 and TRBJ2-3; D uncertain. The CDR3 nucleotides read TGCAGTGCTCTGACAGATACGCAGTATTTT. This encodes CSALTDTQYF.